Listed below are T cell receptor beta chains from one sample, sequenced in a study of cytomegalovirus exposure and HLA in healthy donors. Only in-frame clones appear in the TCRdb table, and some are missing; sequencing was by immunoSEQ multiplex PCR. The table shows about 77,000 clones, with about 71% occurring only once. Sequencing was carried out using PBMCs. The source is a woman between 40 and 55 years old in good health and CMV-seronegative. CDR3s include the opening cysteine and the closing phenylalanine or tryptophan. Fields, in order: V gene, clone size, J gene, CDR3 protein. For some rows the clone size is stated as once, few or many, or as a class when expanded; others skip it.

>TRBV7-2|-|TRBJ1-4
CASSLTGANEKLFF
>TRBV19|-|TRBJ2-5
CASTGLDRGRETQYF
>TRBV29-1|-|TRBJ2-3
CSAGTRGTDTQYF
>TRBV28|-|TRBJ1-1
CASSVDRINTEAFF
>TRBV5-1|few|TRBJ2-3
CASTSGGATRDTQYF
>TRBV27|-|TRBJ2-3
CASSYRAGTDTQYF
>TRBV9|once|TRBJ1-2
CASSIRQGSSYGYTF
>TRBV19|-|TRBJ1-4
CASSMGGANEKLFF
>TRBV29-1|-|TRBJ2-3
CSVDPTTGVGTDTQYF
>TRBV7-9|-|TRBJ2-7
CASSPDLQGRYEQYF
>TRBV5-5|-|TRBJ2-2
CASSWGDRGQDGELFF
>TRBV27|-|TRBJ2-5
CASSFRWGLAGGETQYF
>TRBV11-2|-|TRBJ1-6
CASSLRDSSNSPLHF
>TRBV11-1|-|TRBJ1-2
CASSLYRGSGYTF
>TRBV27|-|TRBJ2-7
CASSLGLAGGLVSYEQYF
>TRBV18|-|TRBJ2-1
CASSPTSGGASYNEQFF
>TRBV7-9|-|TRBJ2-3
CASSLRGLAGGQDTQYF
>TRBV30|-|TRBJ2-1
CAWSTGTGGGNEQFF
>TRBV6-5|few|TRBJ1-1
CASSRDSEAFF